This TCR beta chain was identified during a study of cytomegalovirus exposure and HLA in healthy donors (dated by TCRdb to 2015 to 2018). Study-level background: According to an earlier analysis of a few hundred of the donors, some 180 million T cells yielded roughly 110 million unique TCR beta sequences and approximately 300 Gb of sequence data. An early release that covered about 600 HLA-typed donors contained approximately 320 gigabases of sequencing data and 75 million to 100 million unique TCR sequences. Of the roughly 400 genotyped donors, 65% to 90% were placed in the genetic ancestry cluster associated with self-reported Caucasian donors. The study was designed to test whether signatures of past pathogen exposure could be identified by cataloging public T cell receptors. The T cell repertoires of around 730 subjects were profiled by immunosequencing and related to cytomegalovirus serostatus. Besides the first cohort of some 670 subjects, a separate validation cohort made up of 120 different subjects was used. To predict cytomegalovirus infection status, the study combined high-throughput TCR immunosequencing, statistical association of individual TCRs with disease status, and machine learning. To study patterns of TCR occurrence, a later analysis re-analyzed previously published TCR beta repertoires from 550 to 800 donors and added high-resolution HLA genotyping. Rather than drawing on any new phenotypic data, the later analysis identified candidate immune exposures from TCR beta sequences and the way those sequences occurred across donors. To decide whether each TCR beta V gene segment behaved as functional or pseudogenic, an earlier analysis of some 580 of the donors relied on high-throughput TCR beta sequencing. Donor age, sex, ethnicity and CMV serostatus were compiled alongside the repertoire data. Genome-wide SNP genotypes for about 60% of the 666 donors were used in a later genetic analysis, which treated that subset as a discovery cohort. All discovery cohort repertoires had been generated using a single sequencing platform. Both class I and class II loci were covered by HLA typing, at four-digit resolution. The number of donors typed differed by locus, with 629-630 for A, B, C, DRB1 and DQB1, about 500 for DQA1, about 610 for DPA1, and around 430 for DPB1. Four to six DR-DQ haplotypes were handled as single units for association and clustering, since linkage in the cohort was strong. Among some 410 genotyped donors of the cohort, an average of approximately 240,000 unique TCR beta nucleotide sequences was sequenced per donor, of which about 18% were non-productive.

Its CDR3 holds 15 amino acids, cysteine through phenylalanine. The only DNA kept is the CDR3, 45 bases in frame from the first base. CDR1 and CDR2, per the germline V gene, are MDHEN and SYDVKM. V is trimmed back by 6 bases and J by 7 bases, and the junction contains 11 bases that no gene match accounts for. This clone was counted once. Its antigen remains unidentified. The record has no base qualities; no much larger clone is one base away. The library came from the immunoSEQ multiplex PCR assay. The multiplex PCR relied on a mix of 60 forward primers for TCR Vbeta segments and 13 reverse primers for TCR Jbeta segments. The CDR3 region of rearranged TCR beta genes was amplified from genomic DNA with a multiplex PCR assay. Amplified TCR beta libraries were sequenced as 87-base-pair reads on the Illumina HiSeq System. In the source study's methods: Across the 700 or so repertoires, a later analysis counted 60 million to 90 million unique TCR beta chains, 9 million to 14 million of which were shared by at least two donors. A nearest-neighbor algorithm error-corrected the raw reads and collapsed the reads into unique sequences, merging closely related sequences to remove PCR and sequencing errors. To assign V, D and J gene segments, CDR3 sequences were aligned to IMGT reference sequences. Each retained sequence needed at least a six-nucleotide match to both a V gene segment and a J gene segment. Rearrangements were classified as productive when the CDR3 lacked stop codons and remained in frame with V and J, and all other rearrangements were classified as non-productive. Following IMGT convention, CDR3 was defined as the stretch from the second conserved V-encoded cysteine to the conserved J-encoded phenylalanine. The earlier analysis of 587 of the donors excluded sequences that lacked an unambiguous match to a single V gene segment. In an earlier analysis of some 590 of the donors, a V segment was called functional when productive rearrangements were above 56.7%, and segregating when the standard deviation between donors exceeded 5%. A statistical classification framework was built for diagnosing cytomegalovirus status from the catalog of TCR beta chain sequences. V and J gene assignment, in a later analysis, came from comparing TCR nucleotide sequences with IMGT/GENE-DB human TR gene sequences. In a later analysis, CDR3 sequences and most-parsimonious VDJ recombination scenarios were assigned using the TCRdist pipeline. A later analysis defined each TCR beta chain by its CDR3 amino acid sequence plus V-gene family, and excluded reads lacking a unique V-gene family. In a later analysis, some 600 highly shared, low-generation-probability nucleotide sequences were removed to address suspected cross-contamination and a sequencing artifact. A later analysis calculated a clonal expansion index for each public chain from normalized within-repertoire ranks of inferred template counts. In a later analysis, generation probabilities were computed with a VDJ recombination model fitted to out-of-frame rearrangements, and the resulting probabilities were checked against IGoR. A later analysis scored TCR-TCR, TCR-HLA and TCR-CMV co-occurrence with hypergeometric tests, applying a repertoire-size bias correction to TCR pairs. False discovery rates were estimated in a later analysis by permuting HLA or CMV assignments 20 times. A later analysis grouped co-occurring TCRs with DBSCAN, adding TCRdist sequence similarity when clustering within HLA-allele-positive subsets. Co-occurrence clustering excluded repertoires with fewer than 30,000 or more than 120,000 public chains, plus five with anomalous nucleotide sharing. Held by TCRdb, this immuneACCESS table contains in-frame sequences only and omits some clones. Under half of the omission traces to an unresolved V gene where checked; the cause of the rest is unknown. V, J and clone size derive from that table, while D and trimming were established from the DNA sequence. This sample holds tens of thousands of clones; about 79% were observed only once. The ten largest clonotypes hold 5.5% to 7% of the sample.

The full study reports these points: The cohort was sequenced for TCR beta chains only, and without alpha or paired-chain data the features that could be detected were limited. A later genetic analysis associated a missense DCLRE1C variant with V-gene and J-gene trimming of TCR beta chains, and an independent cohort replicated the association. Some IMGT-functional V segments, including TRBV6-2 and TRBV6-3, could not be told apart with the 87-base-pair reads, so those segments were excluded. HLA typing was unavailable for some donors at each locus, so association tests used only the typed subset. A further reported finding was that TCR beta sequences accurately predicted the HLA-A and HLA-B alleles for most subjects in the first cohort. In vitro tests confirmed that a few of the cytomegalovirus-associated TCR beta chains recognize cytomegalovirus antigens. In an earlier analysis of some 540 of the donors, most TCR beta V segments appeared in productive rearrangements about 87% or about 30% of the time, broadly matching IMGT annotations. Correlated functional status among segregating V segments might reflect linkage disequilibrium, but an unknown experimental factor could not be ruled out. The sequencing pipeline was judged likely to have produced a cluster of highly shared sequence variants as a technical artifact. The presence/absence analyses assumed that sequencing depth was roughly uniform across donors, and that assumption may not be true. Compared with the roughly 670-donor mean, donors in an Asian-associated ancestry cluster had fewer N-insertions in productive TCRs, according to a later genetic analysis. In a later analysis, several top co-occurrence clusters were reported to appear linked to parvovirus B19, influenza, CMV and Epstein-Barr virus. Assigning TCR associations to individual alleles was difficult when HLA alleles, especially DR and DQ, strongly co-occurred. A later analysis found that most CMV-associated TCR beta chains appeared HLA-restricted, with HLA associations seemingly driven largely by CMV exposure. In both the original and validation cohorts, the classifier was reported to diagnose cytomegalovirus status with high specificity and sensitivity. In a later analysis, TCR association rates were found to vary across HLA loci, with the most associated TCRs seen for DRB1 alleles and the fewest for HLA-C alleles. Most TCR sequences were seen in very few donors, while some public TCRs were found in many individuals. The study listed 150 to 200 TCR beta chains as associated with cytomegalovirus. In a later analysis, HLA-associated TCR beta chains showed more clonal expansion and lower generation probabilities than non-associated chains that were equally common. Because counts were too low, about 18 rarely observed V segments, including chromosome 9 orphons, were left out of the earlier analysis of about 500 of the donors. For the cohort, immune exposure information was limited to CMV serostatus. At a false discovery rate of 0.05, a later analysis linked fewer than 20,000 TCR beta sequences to specific HLA alleles. According to the authors, the approach could potentially be generalized to other disease states and immunological phenotypes.

In total, 630 or so healthy bone marrow donors made up the cohort. Cohort members were all nominally healthy when sampled, although unrecorded immune exposures were likely present. The donor was CMV seropositive and belonged to the group of some 290 seropositive cohort members. Every donor gave a peripheral blood sample, and the peripheral blood mononuclear cells from that sample were used for TCR beta sequencing. The Qiagen DNeasy Blood Extraction Kit was used to extract genomic DNA from the blood cell samples. Material for sequencing was PBMCs. The chain links TRBV28 with TRBJ1-5, with 8 bases in between that match TRBD1. This sequence was found in a male donor in good health and CMV-seropositive. The nucleotides are TGTGCCAGCAGCTCCGGGCGCAGGGGGCAACAGCCCCAGCATTTT. Translated, it reads CASSSGRRGQQPQHF.